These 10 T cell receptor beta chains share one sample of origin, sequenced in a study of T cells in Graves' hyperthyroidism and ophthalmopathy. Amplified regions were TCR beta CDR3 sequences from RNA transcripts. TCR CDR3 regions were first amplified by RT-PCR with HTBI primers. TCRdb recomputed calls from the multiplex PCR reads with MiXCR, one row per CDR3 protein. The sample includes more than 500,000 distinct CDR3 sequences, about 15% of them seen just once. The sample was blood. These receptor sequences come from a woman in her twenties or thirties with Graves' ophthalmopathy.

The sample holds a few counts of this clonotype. CDR3 coding DNA: TGTGCCAGCAGTACCACTTGGACTGGGGCCAACGTCCTGACTTTC. It is translated as CASSTTWTGANVLTF. The rearrangement links TRBV2 to TRBJ2-6, with no clear D. Trimming removed 5 bases from V and 2 bases from J, with 10 bases in between. Germline V gene sequence: CDR1 SNHLY, CDR2 FYNNEI. This CDR3 spans 15 amino acids. The full variable domain, rest sourced from reference TRBV2 and TRBJ2-6, is EPEVTQTPSHQVTQMGQEVILRCVPISNHLYFYWYRQILGQKVEFLVSFYNNEISEKSEIFDDQFSVERPDGSNFTLKIRSTKLEDSAMYFCASSTTWTGANVLTFGAGSRLTVL.

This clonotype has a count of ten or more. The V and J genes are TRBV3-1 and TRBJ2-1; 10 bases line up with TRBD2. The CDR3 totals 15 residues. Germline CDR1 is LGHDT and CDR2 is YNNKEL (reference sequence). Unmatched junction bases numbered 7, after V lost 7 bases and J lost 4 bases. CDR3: CASTTIAGGYNEQFF. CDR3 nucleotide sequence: TGTGCCAGCACCACAATAGCGGGAGGATACAATGAGCAGTTCTTC.

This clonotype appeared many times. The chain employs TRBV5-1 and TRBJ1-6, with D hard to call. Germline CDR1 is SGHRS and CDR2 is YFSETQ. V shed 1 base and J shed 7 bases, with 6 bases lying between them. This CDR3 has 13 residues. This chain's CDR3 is CASSLHQNSPLHF. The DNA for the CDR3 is TGCGCCAGCAGCTTGCACCAGAATTCACCCCTCCACTTT.

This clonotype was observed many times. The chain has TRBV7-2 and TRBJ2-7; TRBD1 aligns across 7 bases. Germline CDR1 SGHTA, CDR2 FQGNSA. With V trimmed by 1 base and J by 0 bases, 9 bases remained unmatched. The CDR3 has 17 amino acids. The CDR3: CASSLEKTGQSSYEQYF. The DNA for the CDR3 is TGTGCCAGCAGCTTAGAAAAGACAGGGCAAAGCTCCTACGAGCAGTACTTC. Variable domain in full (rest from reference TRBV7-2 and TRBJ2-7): GAGVSQSPSNKVTEKGKDVELRCDPISGHTALYWYRQSLGQGLEFLIYFQGNSAPDKSGLPSDRFSAERTGGSVSTLTIQRTQQEDSAVYLCASSLEKTGQSSYEQYFGPGTRLTVT.

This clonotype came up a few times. The CDR3 nucleotides read TGTGCCAGCAGCATGGACATCTTTAGCAATCAGCCCCAGCATTTT. Translating gives CASSMDIFSNQPQHF. The chain couples TRBV28 to TRBJ1-5, with a possible D match to TRBD1 (5 bases). The CDR3 consists of 15 residues. The germline V gene encodes CDR1 MDHEN and CDR2 SYDVKM. Between the trimmed V and J ends, which lost 6 bases and 0 bases, there was a span of 12 bases.

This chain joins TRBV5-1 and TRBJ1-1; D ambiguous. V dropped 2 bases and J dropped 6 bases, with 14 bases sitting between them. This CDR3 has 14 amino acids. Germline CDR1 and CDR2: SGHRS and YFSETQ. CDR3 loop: CASSFDLPRSEAFF. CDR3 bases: TGCGCCAGCAGCTTTGACCTCCCTCGTTCTGAAGCTTTCTTT.

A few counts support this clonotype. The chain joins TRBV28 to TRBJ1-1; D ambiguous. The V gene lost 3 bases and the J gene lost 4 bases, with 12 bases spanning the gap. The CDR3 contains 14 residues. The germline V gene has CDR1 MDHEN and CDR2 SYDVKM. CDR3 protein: CASSFGGRITEAFF. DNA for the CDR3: TGTGCCAGCAGTTTCGGTGGCAGAATCACTGAAGCTTTCTTT.

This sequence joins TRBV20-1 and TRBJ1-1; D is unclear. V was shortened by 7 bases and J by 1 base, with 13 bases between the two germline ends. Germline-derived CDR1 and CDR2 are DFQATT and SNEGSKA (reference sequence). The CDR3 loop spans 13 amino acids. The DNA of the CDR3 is TGCAGTGTCAGGCCGAAAAGGAACACTGAAGCTTTCTTT. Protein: CSVRPKRNTEAFF.

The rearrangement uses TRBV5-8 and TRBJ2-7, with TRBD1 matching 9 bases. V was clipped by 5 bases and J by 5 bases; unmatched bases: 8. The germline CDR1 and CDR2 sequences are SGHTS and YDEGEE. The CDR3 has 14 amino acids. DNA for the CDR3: TGTGCCAGCAGTGCCGGGACAGGGCATGACGAGCAGTACTTC. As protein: CASSAGTGHDEQYF.

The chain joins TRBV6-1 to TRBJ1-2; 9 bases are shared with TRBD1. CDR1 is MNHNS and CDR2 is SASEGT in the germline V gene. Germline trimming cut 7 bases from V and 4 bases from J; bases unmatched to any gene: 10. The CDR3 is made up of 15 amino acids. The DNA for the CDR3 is TGTGCCAGCAATATGGGACAGGGAGGATCCTATGGCTACACCTTC. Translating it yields CASNMGQGGSYGYTF.